Below are 18 T cell receptor beta chains sequenced from a single sample in a study of vaccination effects on CD4 cells after COVID-19. Antigen-specific CD4+ T cell clonotypes were called by their expansion after viral peptide-pool culture in ViraFEST. The authors isolated CD4+ T cells after around nine days of culture. Each participant was given two doses of one vaccine (BNT162b2 or mRNA-1273). Antigen specificity for these receptors is unknown. Generated by immunoSEQ multiplex PCR, the TCRdb table keeps only in-frame clones and is missing some. The sample has 35,000 to 45,000 clones, approximately 84% seen once. The specimen comprised CD4+ T cells from PBMCs cultured with HCoV-NL63 spike peptides, sampled after COVID-19 vaccination. The receptors derive from a human donor who received a COVID-19 vaccine. Some clones in this sample may be carry-over from other donors' samples.

The chain carries TRBV18 and TRBJ1-3; D remains unclear. Trimming took off 3 bases at V and 0 bases at J, with 6 bases between the two ends. Germline V gene lookup returns CDR1 KGHSH and CDR2 LQKENI. The CDR3 is made up of 14 amino acids. Here the CDR3 DNA reads TGTGCCAGCTCACCCGCGATCTCTGGAAACACCATATATTTT. Its translation: CASSPAISGNTIYF.

The V call is TRBV19, the J call TRBJ1-3, with a weak D call TRBD1 (5 bases). V was clipped by 3 bases and J by 2 bases, with 17 bases between them. The CDR3 has 17 residues. Germline-derived CDR1 and CDR2 are LNHDA and SQIVND (reference sequence). As DNA, the CDR3 is TGTGCCAGTAGTATCCCGACAGCCTTCCCCCCTGGAAACACCATATATTTT. It yields the protein CASSIPTAFPPGNTIYF.

The V and J genes are TRBV5-1 and TRBJ2-1, with 10 bases fitting TRBD1. V was pared by 0 bases and J by 4 bases, with 4 bases of the junction left unmatched. Germline V CDR1 and CDR2: SGHRS, YFSETQ. The CDR3 loop spans 16 amino acids. The CDR3 is CASSLDRTGGYNEQFF. Here the CDR3 DNA reads TGCGCCAGCAGCTTGGACCGGACAGGGGGATACAATGAGCAGTTCTTC.

The chain uses TRBV5-8 and TRBJ2-5; D is unresolved. Germline V gives CDR1 SGHTS, CDR2 YDEGEE. Trimming stripped 7 bases from V and 3 bases from J, with 25 bases between. The CDR3 runs 17 residues. CDR3 region: CASPISPTRVFKETQYF. DNA of the CDR3: TGTGCCAGCCCCATTTCCCCAACCCGGGTTTTTAAAGAGACCCAGTACTTC.

This clone has more than one count but fewer than ten. The chain employs TRBV9 and TRBJ2-3, with D unclear. There are 16 residues in the CDR3. CDR1 is SGDLS and CDR2 is YYNGEE in the germline V gene. Trimming stripped 0 bases from V and 0 bases from J, with 11 bases between. The DNA of the CDR3 is TGTGCCAGCAGCGTAGGCCGCAAGGGCAGCACAGATACGCAGTATTTT. The encoded protein is CASSVGRKGSTDTQYF.

The sample holds a few counts of this clone. V usage is TRBV7-2 and J usage is TRBJ2-5, with D uncertain. CDR1 is SGHTA and CDR2 is FQGNSA in the germline V gene. This CDR3 is built from 13 residues. V was trimmed by 2 bases and J by 2 bases, leaving 6 bases between them. The CDR3 DNA is TGTGCCAGCAGCTTATTCGGGCAAGAGACCCAGTACTTC. Its translation is CASSLFGQETQYF.

V and J are TRBV6-2 or TRBV6-3 and TRBJ1-5, with D unresolved. This CDR3 has 12 residues. Germline assignment: CDR1 MNHEY and CDR2 SVGEGT. Trimming took 8 bases from V and 1 from J, leaving 6 bases between them. CDR3 bases: TGTGCCAGCCGCCAGAGCAATCAGCCCCAGCATTTT. Amino acids: CASRQSNQPQHF.

The chain employs TRBV28 and TRBJ2-3; 7 bases match TRBD2. The CDR3 covers 14 residues. CDR1 is MDHEN and CDR2 is SYDVKM in the germline V gene. Unmatched junction bases numbered 11, after V lost 3 bases and J lost 11 bases. CDR3 nucleotide sequence: TGTGCCAGCAGTTTTGCTAGCGGTACGGGGGAGCAGTATTTT. Its protein product is CASSFASGTGEQYF.

This chain joins TRBV27 and TRBJ1-3, with TRBD1 as a possible D gene (5 bases). The CDR3 has 20 residues. The V gene lost 0 bases and the J gene lost 2 bases, with 23 bases spanning the gap. Germline-derived CDR1 and CDR2 are MNHEY and SMNVEV (reference sequence). The CDR3 spells CASSLSAAVLWSGTGNTIYF. CDR3 coding DNA: TGTGCCAGCAGTTTATCGGCAGCTGTTCTGTGGTCAGGGACTGGAAACACCATATATTTT.

The V call is TRBV7-9, the J call TRBJ2-6; TRBD1 agrees at 7 bases. Germline V gene sequence: CDR1 SEHNR, CDR2 FQNEAQ (reference sequence). V shed 4 bases, J shed 3 bases, and the junction held 6 bases outside the gene matches. The CDR3 is 16 amino acids. The CDR3 sequence: CASSSDRVRGANVLTF. In DNA, the CDR3 is TGTGCCAGCAGCTCAGACAGGGTACGTGGGGCCAACGTCCTGACTTTC.

This rearrangement joins TRBV5-1 to TRBJ1-2; TRBD1 matches at 8 bases. Trimming took 0 bases from V and 6 from J; bases not matched to a gene: 1. This CDR3 contains 13 residues. The germline gives CDR1 SGHRS, CDR2 YFSETQ. Written as DNA, the CDR3 is TGCGCCAGCAGCTTGGACAGGGGGGATGGCTACACCTTC. This gives the protein CASSLDRGDGYTF.

This clone came up once. The gene calls are TRBV27 and TRBJ2-5; no clear D gene. CDR1 is MNHEY and CDR2 is SMNVEV in the germline V gene (reference sequence). Trimming took off 5 bases at V and 5 bases at J, with 18 bases between the two ends. This CDR3 spans 15 amino acids. CDR3 in amino acids: CASSIGPPRIETQYF. In nucleotides, the CDR3 is TGTGCCAGCAGTATTGGTCCACCGAGGATCGAGACCCAGTACTTC.

The V gene is TRBV29-1, the J gene TRBJ1-1; D uncertain. Germline values: CDR1 SQVTM, CDR2 ANQGSEA. This CDR3 has 10 residues. V lost 7 bases and J lost 5, with 8 bases in between. CDR3 residues: CSARGTEAFF. Written as DNA, the CDR3 is TGCAGCGCCAGAGGAACTGAAGCTTTCTTT.

This chain links TRBV7-2 with TRBJ2-3; D may correspond to TRBD1 or TRBD2 (5 bases each). From germline, CDR1 is SGHTA and CDR2 FQGNSA. The CDR3 covers 14 residues. V was cut by 4 bases and J by 0 bases, with 8 bases left in between. CDR3: CASSSRDSTDTQYF. CDR3 DNA sequence: TGTGCCAGCAGCTCCCGGGACAGCACAGATACGCAGTATTTT.

This CDR3 is CASSLVPDTQYF. CDR3 bases: TGCGCCAGCAGCTTGGTCCCAGATACGCAGTATTTT. The V gene is TRBV5-1, the J gene TRBJ2-3, with D uncertain. Germline assignment: CDR1 SGHRS and CDR2 YFSETQ. The CDR3 has 12 amino acids. Trimming took 0 bases from V and 4 from J, leaving 3 bases between them.

The V gene is TRBV6-5, the J gene TRBJ2-2; 9 bases map to TRBD1. The CDR3 spans 16 residues. With 4 bases clipped from V and 5 bases from J, the junction kept 8 bases outside the gene matches. The V gene's germline CDR1 is MNHEY and CDR2 SVGAGI. The CDR3 protein is CASSFRPGTGTGELFF. The CDR3, as DNA: TGTGCCAGCAGTTTTCGCCCAGGGACAGGGACCGGGGAGCTGTTTTTT.

The chain uses TRBV20-1 and TRBJ2-4; the match to TRBD2 covers 8 bases. This CDR3 has 11 residues. The germline gives CDR1 DFQATT, CDR2 SNEGSKA (reference sequence). V was clipped by 4 bases and J by 8 bases; unmatched bases: 1. CDR3 protein: CSAIGGDIQYF. The CDR3 DNA follows: TGCAGTGCTATCGGGGGGGACATTCAGTACTTC.

This clone appeared once. CDR3 coding DNA: TGTGCCAGCAGTGCCCAGGTAGGGGCCGTCAATCAGCCCCAGCATTTT. It translates to CASSAQVGAVNQPQHF. The rearrangement joins TRBV6-1 to TRBJ1-5; possible D gene TRBD1, 5 bases. The CDR3 loop spans 16 amino acids. Germline values: CDR1 MNHNS, CDR2 SASEGT. V was clipped by 4 bases and J by 3 bases, with 16 bases between them.